This section outlines one TCR beta chain sequence together with its context. What it recognizes is unknown. Primers for the PCR totalled 60 Vbeta and 13 Jbeta. Methods used by the authors: An analysis performed later counted about 80 million unique TCR beta chains (approximately 10 million of them shared). Assay used: immunoSEQ multiplex PCR; TCRdb lists only in-frame clones, some missing. V and J calls and clone size are copied from that table; D and trimming were computed from the DNA. The sample shows over 95,000 clones, around three quarters of them seen only once. This sample is part of a study of cytomegalovirus exposure and HLA in healthy donors. Healthy people donating bone marrow made up the donors. Study outcomes and limitations: Association of a missense DCLRE1C variant with TCR beta V- and J-gene trimming was reported in a later analysis.

The CDR3 extends over 15 amino acids. The V gene end was trimmed by 0 bases and the J gene end by 9 bases; junction bases not matched to a gene: 8. Germline CDR1 is SGDLS and CDR2 is YYNGEE. This chain joins TRBV9 and TRBJ2-1; TRBD2 matches at 8 bases. This TCR derives from a man in his forties in good health and CMV-seropositive. Material: PBMCs. CDR3 sequence reads: CASSVDGTSMGEQFF. CDR3 coding DNA: TGTGCCAGCAGCGTAGACGGGACTAGTATGGGTGAGCAGTTCTTC.